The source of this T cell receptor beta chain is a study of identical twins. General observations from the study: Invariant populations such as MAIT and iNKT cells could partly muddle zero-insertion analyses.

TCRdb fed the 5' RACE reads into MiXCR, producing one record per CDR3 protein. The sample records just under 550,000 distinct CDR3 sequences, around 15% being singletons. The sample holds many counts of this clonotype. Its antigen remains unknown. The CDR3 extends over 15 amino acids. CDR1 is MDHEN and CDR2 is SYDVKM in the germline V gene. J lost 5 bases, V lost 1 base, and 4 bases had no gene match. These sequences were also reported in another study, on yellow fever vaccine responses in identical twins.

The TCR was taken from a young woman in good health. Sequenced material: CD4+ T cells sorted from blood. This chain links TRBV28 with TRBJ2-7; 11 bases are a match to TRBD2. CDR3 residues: CASSLLLAGDHEQYF. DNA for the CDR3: TGTGCCAGCAGTTTATTACTAGCGGGAGATCACGAGCAGTACTTC.